The 17 T cell receptor beta chains presented below share a single source sample, sequenced in a study of blood T cells in healthy people across ages (dated by TCRdb to between 2014 and 2016). Receptor libraries were prepared by 5' RACE. Sequenced on an Illumina HiSeq 2500. A second roughly 6 to 11 cycle PCR used a sample-barcoded 5' primer and a J-beta primer mix. TCRdb trimmed the raw reads at Q25, called clones with MiXCR and kept productive beta chains. Duplicate CDR3 protein sequences are folded into a single record with the most common DNA and genes. The sample table contains around 1,700,000 distinct CDR3 sequences; only one count was recorded for approximately 28% of them. Of the sample, about 7.7% is held by the ten largest clones. Sequenced: blood. These receptors came from a woman in her twenties or thirties in good health.

V and J are TRBV7-2 and TRBJ2-3; a possible D gene is TRBD2 (6 bases). With 3 bases removed from V and 3 bases from J, the gap between germline ends came to 13 bases. The germline gives CDR1 SGHTA, CDR2 FQGNSA. The CDR3 contains 15 residues. The CDR3 loop is CASSFWTNPTDTQYF. CDR3 coding DNA: TGTGCCAGCAGCTTCTGGACTAACCCTACAGATACGCAGTATTTT.

This clonotype appeared a few times. The chain recombines TRBV6-6 with TRBJ2-7, with D maybe TRBD1 (5 bases). The germline CDR1 and CDR2 sequences are MNHNY and SVGAGI (reference sequence). Trimming took 5 bases from V and 6 from J, leaving 20 bases between them. This CDR3 comprises 15 residues. For the CDR3, the DNA is TGTGCCAGCAGTCGGGTAACAGGTGGAACTCGCGAGCAGTACTTC. This encodes CASSRVTGGTREQYF.

This clonotype was observed a few times. The gene calls are TRBV5-1 and TRBJ2-5; the match to TRBD2 covers 7 bases. The CDR3 totals 13 residues. V shed 3 bases and J 3 bases; nucleotides not matched to a gene: 2. Germline lookup yields CDR1 SGHRS and CDR2 YFSETQ. The CDR3, as DNA: TGCGCCAGCAGCTGGAGCGGGGAAGAGACCCAGTACTTC. Its protein is CASSWSGEETQYF.

As for this clonotype: This may stem from a read error, because a much larger clone lies one nucleotide away. The chain employs TRBV29-1 and TRBJ2-3, with 8 bases that match TRBD1. CDR1 and CDR2 from the germline V gene are SQVTM and ANQGSEA. The CDR3 is made up of 15 amino acids. The CDR3 sequence: CSVKSGTGSTDTRYF. In nucleotides, the CDR3 is TGCAGCGTGAAATCCGGGACAGGCTCCACAGATACGCGGTATTTT.

Concerning this clonotype itself: Mismatch with germline at one junction end may stem from a read error. The V gene is TRBV4-3, the J gene TRBJ2-5; 9 nucleotides line up with TRBD2. The CDR3 runs 17 residues. The germline V gene has CDR1 LGHNA and CDR2 YSLEER. The DNA of the CDR3 is TGCGCCAGCAGCCAAGATCCACCAGCGGGGGGCCAAGAGACCCTGTACTTC. Translating it yields CASSQDPPAGGQETLYF.

This clonotype was seen repeatedly, ten times or more. The gene calls are TRBV11-2 and TRBJ1-2; possibly TRBD1 for D (6 bases). The V end was cut by 7 bases, the J end by 4 bases, with 13 bases between. This CDR3 spans 13 amino acids. Germline assignment: CDR1 SGHAT and CDR2 FQNNGV. DNA for the CDR3: TGTGCCAGCACCCGGACAGTTAGCTATGGCTACACCTTC. Translated: CASTRTVSYGYTF.

This clonotype came up many times. The J gene is TRBJ2-7, the V gene TRBV6-2 or TRBV6-3; the match to TRBD2 covers 7 bases. The germline CDR1 and CDR2 sequences are MNHEY and SVGEGT. Trimming cost V 8 bases and J 6 bases; bases outside gene matches: 13. The length of the CDR3 is 14 residues. The chain's CDR3 is CASSPAGVSVEQYF. DNA of the CDR3: TGTGCCAGCTCTCCGGCGGGAGTTTCGGTCGAGCAGTACTTC.

This clonotype was picked up a small number of times. J is TRBJ2-3 and V is TRBV20-1; D may be TRBD1 or TRBD2 (6 bases each). V lost 1 base and J lost 0, with 17 bases in between. Germline V gene sequence: CDR1 DFQATT, CDR2 SNEGSKA (reference sequence). The CDR3 totals 17 residues. DNA of the CDR3: TGCAGTGCTAGAGGAGGGGGGATGGGTGCGAGCACAGATACGCAGTATTTT. Amino acids: CSARGGGMGASTDTQYF.

The chain recombines TRBV18 with TRBJ2-7; a weak D match, TRBD2 (6 bases). The CDR3 totals 12 residues. The germline CDR1 and CDR2 sequences are KGHSH and LQKENI. V dropped 8 bases and J dropped 3 bases, with 11 bases sitting between them. CDR3 sequence (DNA): TGTGCCAGCCCCCCCGGGGGCTACGAGCAGTACTTC. It is translated as CASPPGGYEQYF.

This clonotype was detected a few times. V is TRBV7-9 and J is TRBJ2-7; no reliable D call. V dropped 2 bases and J dropped 4 bases, with 9 bases sitting between them. Germline V gives CDR1 SEHNR, CDR2 FQNEAQ (reference sequence). CDR3 length: 13 amino acids. The DNA for the CDR3 is TGTGCCAGCAGCTTAAGCAGGTGGTACGAGCAGTACTTC. This sequence encodes CASSLSRWYEQYF.

On this clonotype itself: The junction and the germline gene differ at one end; a read error may be behind it. The V call is TRBV12-3 or TRBV12-4, the J call TRBJ1-3; no definite D call. This CDR3 is 13 amino acids long. The CDR3 sequence: CVSSFDSGNTIYF. The CDR3 DNA sequence: TGTGTCAGCAGTTTTGACTCTGGAAACACCATATATTTT.

This clonotype was counted between two and nine times. The genes are TRBV28 and TRBJ1-2; D is unclear. This CDR3 contains 16 residues. Germline V gives CDR1 MDHEN, CDR2 SYDVKM. The V gene lost 6 bases and the J gene lost 5 bases, with 22 bases spanning the gap. The CDR3 loop is CASSEMVAAGVYGYTF. CDR3 DNA: TGTGCCAGCAGCGAAATGGTCGCGGCGGGAGTTTATGGCTACACCTTC.

This clonotype showed up just a few times. The chain is built from TRBV29-1 and TRBJ1-2, with no clear D. The CDR3 runs 10 residues. V lost 4 bases, J lost 6 bases, and 6 bases lay in between. The germline gives CDR1 SQVTM, CDR2 ANQGSEA. CDR3 loop: CSVVSDGYTF. The CDR3 nucleotides are TGCAGCGTTGTTTCGGATGGCTACACCTTC.

The chain has TRBV4-3 and TRBJ2-3; no definite D call. V lost 0 bases and J lost 1, with 5 bases in between. Germline lookup yields CDR1 LGHNA and CDR2 YSLEER. The CDR3 is 14 residues long. CDR3 sequence reads: CASSQDVGTDTQYF. CDR3 DNA: TGCGCCAGCAGCCAAGATGTGGGCACAGATACGCAGTATTTT.

This clonotype was counted between two and nine times. CDR3 residues: CSVDWRGVYNEQFF. CDR3 in DNA: TGCAGCGTTGACTGGCGGGGGGTTTACAATGAGCAGTTCTTC. The chain employs TRBV29-1 and TRBJ2-1; 8 bases agree with TRBD2. V gave up 3 bases and J gave up 4 bases; unmatched junction bases: 5. The germline CDR1 and CDR2 sequences are SQVTM and ANQGSEA. The CDR3 loop spans 14 amino acids.

In nucleotides, the CDR3 is TGTGCCAGCACTACTAGCGGGCCCCCAGAGAACGAGCAGTACTTC. Translating gives CASTTSGPPENEQYF. The J gene is TRBJ2-5, the V gene TRBV6-2 or TRBV6-3, with 9 bases that match TRBD2. The end of the DNA fits TRBJ2-7 better, so the J call may be wrong. CDR3 length: 15 residues. Germline CDR1 is MNHEY and CDR2 is SVGEGT.

The table lists this clonotype with a few counts. The V gene is TRBV6-5, the J gene TRBJ1-2; D ambiguous. Trimming shortened V by 4 bases and J by 0 bases, and 12 bases separated the two germline ends. The CDR3 loop spans 15 amino acids. CDR1 is MNHEY and CDR2 is SVGAGI in the germline V gene. CDR3 DNA: TGTGCCAGCAGTTCCTACAGACGAGCTAACTATGGCTACACCTTC. This translates into CASSSYRRANYGYTF.